The 27 T cell receptor beta chains below all came from one sample that was sequenced in a study of cytomegalovirus exposure and HLA in healthy donors. 13 Jbeta primers and 60 Vbeta primers were used for the PCR. Data came from immunoSEQ multiplex PCR; TCRdb stores just in-frame clones and leaves some out. The data hold around 99,000 clones, with more than 70% observed a single time. The sequencing sample was made of PBMCs. The receptors were sampled from a man younger than 35 in good health and CMV-seronegative.

There are many counts of this clone. This chain joins TRBV7-3 and TRBJ1-1; D is perhaps TRBD1 (6 bases). The ends were cut back, 2 bases at V and 4 bases at J, with 11 bases in the middle. From germline, CDR1 is SGHTA and CDR2 FQGTGA. The CDR3 runs 14 residues. The CDR3 sequence: CASSLGGQSTEAFF. CDR3 in DNA: TGTGCCAGCAGCTTAGGGGGCCAGAGCACTGAAGCTTTCTTT.

The V gene is TRBV7-6, the J gene TRBJ2-7; the D is unclear. V was pared by 5 bases and J by 4 bases, with 12 bases between. Germline V gene data show CDR1 as SGHVS and CDR2 as FNYEAQ. The CDR3 runs to 13 residues. DNA for the CDR3: TGTGCCAGCAGCCAAACAGAGAATTACGAGCAGTACTTC. The encoded protein is CASSQTENYEQYF.

V usage is TRBV20-1 and J usage is TRBJ2-5; D is unclear. Per germline, CDR1 DFQATT and CDR2 SNEGSKA (reference sequence). The CDR3 consists of 10 residues. The V end was cut by 5 bases, the J end by 3 bases, with 4 bases between. CDR3 protein: CSAYKETQYF. The DNA for the CDR3 is TGCAGTGCTTATAAAGAGACCCAGTACTTC.

V gene TRBV5-1 combines with J gene TRBJ1-1; D is possibly TRBD1 (6 bases). In germline, CDR1 is SGHRS, CDR2 YFSETQ. CDR3 size: 15 residues. V lost 2 bases and J lost 1, with 12 bases in between. The CDR3 here is CASSFSTDRNTEAFF. As DNA, the CDR3 is TGCGCCAGCAGCTTCTCGACGGACAGGAACACTGAAGCTTTCTTT.

The V and J genes are TRBV29-1 and TRBJ2-3, with D possibly matching TRBD2 (6 bases). The V end lost 3 bases, the J end lost 2 bases, and 9 bases lay between the germline ends. Germline V lookup: CDR1 SQVTM, CDR2 ANQGSEA. The length of the CDR3 is 13 residues. This CDR3 reads CSVDGGITDTQYF. The CDR3 nucleotides are TGCAGCGTTGATGGGGGGATCACAGATACGCAGTATTTT.

In this sample, this clone turned up once. At one end, the junction sequence differs from germline, possibly due to a read error. This rearrangement joins TRBV7-9 to TRBJ1-6; D unresolved. This CDR3 region has 12 residues. From germline, CDR1 is SEHNR and CDR2 FQNEAQ (reference sequence). The CDR3 loop is CSSSRGVDALHF. DNA for the CDR3: TGTTCCAGCAGCCGGGGTGTTGATGCCCTCCACTTT.

This chain uses TRBV5-5 with TRBJ2-7, with 9 bases aligning to TRBD1. Trimming cost V 4 bases and J 2 bases; bases outside gene matches: 4. The CDR3 is 14 amino acids. Looked up from germline, CDR1 is SGHKS and CDR2 is YYEKEE (reference sequence). Here the CDR3 reads CASSAGTGPYEQYF. The CDR3 DNA is TGTGCCAGCAGCGCCGGGACAGGGCCCTACGAGCAGTACTTC.

The V gene is TRBV5-6, the J gene TRBJ2-1; D is undetermined. The length of the CDR3 is 13 residues. CDR1 and CDR2 from the germline V gene are SGHDT and YYEEEE. V was trimmed by 5 bases and J by 4 bases, leaving 10 bases between them. The CDR3 region has the DNA TGTGCCAGCAGTCCAGGTTCTTACAATGAGCAGTTCTTC. Protein product: CASSPGSYNEQFF.

This clone was recorded once. The V and J genes are TRBV5-7 and TRBJ2-7, with D possibly TRBD1 on 5 matching bases. TRBV5-7 is treated as an ORF (open reading frame) with a function not yet certain. The CDR3 has 15 residues. Trimming pared 0 bases from V and 6 bases from J, leaving 16 bases between. The CDR3 DNA follows: TGTGCCAGCAGCTTGGGTTGCCAGGGTAGGTTCGAGCAGTACTTC. Translating it yields CASSLGCQGRFEQYF.

V usage is TRBV9 and J usage is TRBJ1-6; D is unclear. Germline V CDR1 and CDR2: SGDLS, YYNGEE. The CDR3 runs 15 residues. The ends were cut back, 2 bases at V and 10 bases at J, with 16 bases in the middle. The CDR3 is CASSVGEIPRSPLHF. CDR3 DNA: TGTGCCAGCAGCGTGGGTGAGATCCCTAGGTCACCCCTCCACTTT.

This chain connects TRBV23-1 to TRBJ2-5; D possibly corresponds to TRBD2 (5 bases). TRBV23-1 is designated an ORF whose function remains uncertain. Trimming took off 10 bases at V and 1 base at J, with 13 bases between the two ends. There are 13 residues in the CDR3. The CDR3 DNA sequence: TGCGCCAACAAGGACTGCCGCCAAGAGACCCAGTACTTC. Translated, it gives CANKDCRQETQYF.

This chain uses TRBV14 with TRBJ2-1; D perhaps matches TRBD1 (7 bases). The V end lost 4 bases, the J end lost 8 bases, and 21 bases lay between the germline ends. CDR1 is SGHDN, CDR2 FVKESK, per germline. CDR3 size: 16 residues. The DNA for the CDR3 is TGTGCCAGCAGCCGATCAGGGGGGAATTCTTGGGATGAGCAGTTCTTC. Its translation is CASSRSGGNSWDEQFF.

This clone has only a few counts. The chain recombines TRBV2 with TRBJ1-4, with a possible D match to TRBD1 (5 bases). The CDR3 covers 16 residues. Germline values: CDR1 SNHLY, CDR2 FYNNEI. V gave up 1 base and J gave up 7 bases, with 16 bases separating them. The DNA of the CDR3 is TGTGCCAGCAGTGAAGAGGGGCTGGGGCGGCGTGAAAAACTGTTTTTT. Encoded protein: CASSEEGLGRREKLFF.

The V gene is TRBV19, the J gene TRBJ2-7, with no clear D. Germline-derived CDR1 and CDR2 are LNHDA and SQIVND (reference sequence). V was cut by 4 bases and J by 2 bases, with 12 bases left in between. The CDR3 runs to 14 residues. CDR3 bases: TGTGCCAGTAGTAACGATGGCGGAACCTACGAGCAGTACTTC. Amino acids: CASSNDGGTYEQYF.

This clone was observed a few times. This chain links TRBV6-5 with TRBJ1-2; D is undetermined. Germline CDR1 and CDR2: MNHEY and SVGAGI. The CDR3 length is 12 residues. The V gene lost 8 bases and the J gene lost 6 bases, with 13 bases spanning the gap. The CDR3 protein is CASGSWEDGYTF. Written as DNA, the CDR3 is TGTGCCAGCGGGAGTTGGGAGGATGGCTACACCTTC.

The chain recombines TRBV13 with TRBJ1-1, with D unresolved. Looked up from germline, CDR1 is PRHDT and CDR2 is FYEKMQ (reference sequence). The V and J ends lost 0 bases and 7 bases respectively, with 9 bases between them. The CDR3 has 13 amino acids. CDR3 sequence: CASSLGLTSEAFF. In DNA form, the CDR3 reads TGTGCCAGCAGCTTAGGCCTCACCAGTGAAGCTTTCTTT.

J is TRBJ2-7 and V is TRBV6-1; perhaps TRBD1 as D (6 bases). V was clipped by 4 bases and J by 0 bases, with 19 bases between them. Germline V CDR1 and CDR2: MNHNS, SASEGT. The CDR3 spans 17 residues. CDR3 loop: CASSADSHLSFSYEQYF. CDR3 sequence (DNA): TGTGCCAGCAGTGCGGACAGTCACCTTTCCTTCTCCTACGAGCAGTACTTC.

This clone has only a few counts. The CDR3 here is CASSRTGPNEQFF. The CDR3 nucleotides are TGTGCCAGCAGCAGGACAGGGCCAAATGAGCAGTTCTTC. This rearrangement joins TRBV27 to TRBJ2-1, with 8 bases aligning to TRBD1. The CDR3 covers 13 residues. Germline V gene sequence: CDR1 MNHEY, CDR2 SMNVEV (reference sequence). V lost 6 bases, J lost 7 bases, and 5 bases stayed unmatched.

This clone was observed at least ten times. This chain connects TRBV7-2 to TRBJ2-7, with TRBD1 identical over 10 bases. Unmatched junction bases numbered 7, after V lost 5 bases and J lost 3 bases. This CDR3 is built from 15 residues. The germline CDR1 and CDR2 sequences are SGHTA and FQGNSA. The CDR3: CASSPPGTGVYEQYF. The CDR3 DNA sequence: TGTGCCAGCAGCCCTCCCGGGACAGGGGTCTACGAGCAGTACTTC. The full variable domain, with the rest looked up from reference TRBV7-2 and TRBJ2-7, is GAGVSQSPSNKVTEKGKDVELRCDPISGHTALYWYRQSLGQGLEFLIYFQGNSAPDKSGLPSDRFSAERTGGSVSTLTIQRTQQEDSAVYLCASSPPGTGVYEQYFGPGTRLTVT.

The V call is TRBV4-3, the J call TRBJ1-2, with D perhaps matching TRBD1 (6 bases). V gave up 0 bases and J gave up 4 bases, with 15 bases separating them. Germline V CDR1 and CDR2: LGHNA, YSLEER. CDR3 length: 16 residues. CDR3 nucleotides: TGCGCCAGCAGCCAAGATGCAACAGGGTTGGGCTATGGCTACACCTTC. This sequence encodes CASSQDATGLGYGYTF.

V gene TRBV18 combines with J gene TRBJ2-2, with D hard to call. From germline, CDR1 is KGHSH and CDR2 LQKENI. V was clipped by 3 bases and J by 5 bases, with 10 bases between them. The CDR3 is 14 residues long. The CDR3 DNA sequence: TGTGCCAGCTCACCTCTAATGTGGACCGGGGAGCTGTTTTTT. Translating gives CASSPLMWTGELFF.

V usage is TRBV18 and J usage is TRBJ2-5, with TRBD1 matching 7 bases. Germline trimming cut 6 bases from V and 7 bases from J; bases unmatched to any gene: 8. Germline V lookup: CDR1 KGHSH, CDR2 LQKENI. The length of the CDR3 is 13 residues. This CDR3 reads CASSESDRVTQYF. The CDR3 DNA is TGTGCCAGCTCTGAGTCCGACAGGGTGACCCAGTACTTC.

V and J are TRBV9 and TRBJ2-7, with TRBD2 matching over 13 bases. The CDR3 has 16 residues. Germline lookup yields CDR1 SGDLS and CDR2 YYNGEE. Losses at the gene ends were 3 bases for V and 3 bases for J; bases not matched to a gene: 6. DNA of the CDR3: TGTGCCAGCAGCGGAGGGACTAGCGGGGTGGACTACGAGCAGTACTTC. Amino acids: CASSGGTSGVDYEQYF.

The chain links TRBV11-2 to TRBJ2-1, with a weak D call TRBD1 (6 bases). This CDR3 has 16 residues. Trimming cost V 3 bases and J 2 bases, with 14 bases left between them. Germline values: CDR1 SGHAT, CDR2 FQNNGV. The CDR3 nucleotides are TGTGCCAGCAGCTTTGTGGGGGCCACCGCCTACAATGAGCAGTTCTTC. It specifies CASSFVGATAYNEQFF.

The J gene is TRBJ1-2, the V gene TRBV28, with TRBD1 matching 8 bases. CDR3 length: 13 residues. Germline V CDR1 and CDR2: MDHEN, SYDVKM. V trimming: 2 bases; J trimming: 6 bases; junction bases outside the gene matches: 2. The CDR3 here is CASSLQGANGYTF. The CDR3 DNA sequence: TGTGCCAGCAGTTTACAGGGGGCTAATGGCTACACCTTC.

This chain uses TRBV11-2 with TRBJ2-1; 11 nucleotides align to TRBD2. Per germline, CDR1 SGHAT and CDR2 FQNNGV. The CDR3 extends over 15 amino acids. The V segment lost 2 bases and the J segment 8 bases; nucleotides outside the gene matches: 5. CDR3 coding DNA: TGTGCCAGCAGCTTAAAACTAGCGGGGGTCGATGAGCAGTTCTTC. It encodes CASSLKLAGVDEQFF.

The chain joins TRBV5-1 to TRBJ1-1; D gene ambiguous. V lost 3 bases and J 2 bases, leaving 14 bases between the germline ends. The CDR3 has 15 residues. CDR1 SGHRS and CDR2 YFSETQ come from the germline V gene. CDR3 in amino acids: CASSWRTGANTEAFF. The CDR3 DNA follows: TGCGCCAGCAGCTGGAGAACGGGAGCTAACACTGAAGCTTTCTTT. Filled out from reference TRBV5-1 and TRBJ1-1, the complete variable domain reads KAGVTQTPRYLIKTRGQQVTLSCSPISGHRSVSWYQQTPGQGLQFLFEYFSETQRNKGNFPGRFSGRQFSNSRSEMNVSTLELGDSALYLCASSWRTGANTEAFFGQGTRLTVV.